This T cell receptor (beta chain) was obtained from a study of T cells expressing NK-cell markers. Across the study: Sequencing covered eight donors, seven HCMV-seropositive and one seronegative.

To note about this clonotype: What it recognizes is unknown.

CDR1 is MGHDK and CDR2 is SYGVNS in the germline V gene. The CDR3 is made up of 13 amino acids. Whole-study findings and limits: These same clonotypes (in several donors) also led the CD3+CD56-NKG2C+ fraction. In roughly 6 donors, dominant CD3+CD56+NKG2C+ clones formed about 1.0-8% of CD8+ cells.

A 5'RACE template switching approach incorporating UMIs was used to make TCR beta cDNA. TCRdb derives one entry per CDR3 protein from the 5' RACE reads, leaving out DNA. Recorded for this sample: 150,000 to 180,000 distinct CDR3 sequences. The J gene is TRBJ1-5, the V gene TRBV25-1. The sequenced material came from blood T cells: a sorted CD56 or NKG2C T cell subset, CD4+ or CD8+ T cells, or bulk PBMC T cells (not recorded which). This receptor was obtained from a woman between 50 and 59 years old in good health. The chain's CDR3 is CASSESAAQPQHF.